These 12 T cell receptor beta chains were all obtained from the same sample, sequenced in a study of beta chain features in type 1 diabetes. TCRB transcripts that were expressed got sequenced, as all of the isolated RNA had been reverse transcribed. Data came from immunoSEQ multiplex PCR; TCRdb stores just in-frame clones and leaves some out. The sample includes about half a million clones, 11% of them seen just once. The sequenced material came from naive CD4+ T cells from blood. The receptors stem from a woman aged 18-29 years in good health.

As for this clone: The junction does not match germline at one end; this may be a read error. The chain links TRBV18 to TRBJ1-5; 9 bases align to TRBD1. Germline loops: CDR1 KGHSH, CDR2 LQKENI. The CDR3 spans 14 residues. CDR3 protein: CASSPQGAQRPQHF. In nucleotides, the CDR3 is TGTGCCAGCTCGCCACAGGGGGCCCAGAGGCCCCAGCATTTT.

The CDR3 nucleotides read TGTGCCAGCAGTGAAGTGGAAAGTCTTGGTTTATACGAGCAGTACGTC. Translated, it gives CASSEVESLGLYEQYV. The chain links TRBV2 to TRBJ2-7; D is uncertain. V lost 1 base to trimming and J lost 4 bases, with 17 bases between them. Looked up from germline, CDR1 is SNHLY and CDR2 is FYNNEI. CDR3 length equals 16 residues.

CDR3 sequence reads: CASSLEHLRQETQYF. The CDR3 coding sequence is TGTGCCAGCAGCTTGGAGCATCTACGGCAAGAGACCCAGTACTTC. The gene calls are TRBV5-4 and TRBJ2-5; D not resolved. This CDR3 spans 15 amino acids. Trimming left V 0 bases short and J 2 bases short, with 11 bases between. The germline CDR1 and CDR2 sequences are SGHNT and YYREEE (reference sequence).

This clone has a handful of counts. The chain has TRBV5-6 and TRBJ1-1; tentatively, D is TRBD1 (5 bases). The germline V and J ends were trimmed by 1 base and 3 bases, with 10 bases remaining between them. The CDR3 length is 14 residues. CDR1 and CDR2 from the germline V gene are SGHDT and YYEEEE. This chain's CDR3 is CASSLSGRYTEAFF. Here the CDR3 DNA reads TGTGCCAGCAGCTTGTCGGGGCGGTACACTGAAGCTTTCTTT.

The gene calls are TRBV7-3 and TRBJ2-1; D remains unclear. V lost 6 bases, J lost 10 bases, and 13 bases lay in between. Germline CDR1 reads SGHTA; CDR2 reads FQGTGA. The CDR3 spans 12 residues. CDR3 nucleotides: TGTGCCAGCAGTTTAGTGGGCGGAGAGCAGTTCTTC. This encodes CASSLVGGEQFF.

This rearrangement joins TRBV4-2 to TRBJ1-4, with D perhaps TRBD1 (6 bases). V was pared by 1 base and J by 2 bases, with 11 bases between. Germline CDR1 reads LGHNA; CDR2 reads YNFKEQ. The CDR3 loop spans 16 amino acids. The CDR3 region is CASSQGPGATNEKLFF. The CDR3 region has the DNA TGTGCCAGCAGCCAAGGCCCGGGGGCGACTAATGAAAAACTGTTTTTT.

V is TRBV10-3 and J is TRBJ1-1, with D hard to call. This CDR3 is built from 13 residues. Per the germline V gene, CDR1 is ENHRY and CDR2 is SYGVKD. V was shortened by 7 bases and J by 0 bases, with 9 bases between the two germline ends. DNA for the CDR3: TGTGCCATCACTCCGACCGTGAACACTGAAGCTTTCTTT. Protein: CAITPTVNTEAFF.

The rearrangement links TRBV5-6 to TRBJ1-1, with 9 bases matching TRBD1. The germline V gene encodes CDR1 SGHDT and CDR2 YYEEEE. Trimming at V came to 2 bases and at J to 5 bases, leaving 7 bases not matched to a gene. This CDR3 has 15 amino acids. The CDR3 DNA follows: TGTGCCAGCAGCTTATTAACAGGGGGCGGAACTGAAGCTTTCTTT. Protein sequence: CASSLLTGGGTEAFF.

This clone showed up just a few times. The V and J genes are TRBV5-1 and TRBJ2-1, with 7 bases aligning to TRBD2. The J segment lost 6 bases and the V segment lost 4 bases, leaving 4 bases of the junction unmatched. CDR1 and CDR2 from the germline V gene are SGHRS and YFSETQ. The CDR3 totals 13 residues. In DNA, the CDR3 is TGCGCCAGCAGCAGGGCGGGGGTCAATGAGCAGTTCTTC. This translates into CASSRAGVNEQFF.

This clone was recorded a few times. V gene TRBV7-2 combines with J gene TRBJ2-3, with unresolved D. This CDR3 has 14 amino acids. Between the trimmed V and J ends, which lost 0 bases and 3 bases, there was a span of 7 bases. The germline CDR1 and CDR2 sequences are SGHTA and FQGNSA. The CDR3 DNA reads TGTGCCAGCAGCTTAGCGCCCGGAACAGATACGCAGTATTTT. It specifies CASSLAPGTDTQYF.

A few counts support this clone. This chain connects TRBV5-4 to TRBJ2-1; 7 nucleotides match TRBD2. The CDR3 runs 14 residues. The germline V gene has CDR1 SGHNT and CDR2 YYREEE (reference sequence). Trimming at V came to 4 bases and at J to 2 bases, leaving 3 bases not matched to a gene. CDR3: CASSQGLTYNEQFF. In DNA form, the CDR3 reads TGTGCCAGCAGCCAGGGACTAACCTACAATGAGCAGTTCTTC.

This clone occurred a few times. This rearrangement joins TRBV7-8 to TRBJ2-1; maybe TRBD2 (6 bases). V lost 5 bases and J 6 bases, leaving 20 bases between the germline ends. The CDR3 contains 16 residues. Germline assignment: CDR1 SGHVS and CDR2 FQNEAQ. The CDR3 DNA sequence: TGTGCCAGCAGCGCCGGTGTAGGAGGGCCCTCCAATGAGCAGTTCTTC. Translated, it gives CASSAGVGGPSNEQFF.